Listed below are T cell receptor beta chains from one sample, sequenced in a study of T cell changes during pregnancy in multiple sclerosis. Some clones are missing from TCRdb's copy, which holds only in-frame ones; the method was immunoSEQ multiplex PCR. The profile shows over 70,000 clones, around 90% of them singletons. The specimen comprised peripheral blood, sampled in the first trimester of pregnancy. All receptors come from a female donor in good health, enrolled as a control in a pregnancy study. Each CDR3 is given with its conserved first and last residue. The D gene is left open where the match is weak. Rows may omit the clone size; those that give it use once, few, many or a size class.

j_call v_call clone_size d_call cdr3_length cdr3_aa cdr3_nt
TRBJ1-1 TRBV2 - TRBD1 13 CATDRGLNTEAFF TGTGCCACCGACAGGGGGCTGAACACTGAAGCTTTCTTT
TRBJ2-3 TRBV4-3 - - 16 CASSQDLASSTDTQYF TGCGCCAGCAGCCAAGATTTGGCTAGCAGCACAGATACGCAGTATTTT
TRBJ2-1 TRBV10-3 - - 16 CATLPVLWSSYNEQFF TGTGCCACTCTCCCCGTCCTATGGAGCTCCTACAATGAGCAGTTCTTC
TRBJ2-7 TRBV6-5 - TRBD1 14 CASNRDRSSYEQYF TGTGCCAGCAACCGGGACAGAAGCTCCTACGAGCAGTACTTC
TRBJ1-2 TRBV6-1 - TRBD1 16 CASSGQPLDRVYGYTF TGTGCCAGCAGTGGTCAACCATTGGACAGGGTGTATGGCTACACCTTC
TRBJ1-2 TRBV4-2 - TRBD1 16 CASSQDKRQGARGYTF TGTGCCAGCAGCCAAGATAAGCGACAGGGGGCTAGAGGCTACACCTTC
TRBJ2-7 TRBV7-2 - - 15 CASSLKGLPTYEQYF TGTGCCAGCAGCTTAAAGGGACTGCCTACCTACGAGCAGTACTTC
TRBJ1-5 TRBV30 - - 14 CAWSGQVMGQPQHF TGTGCCTGGAGTGGACAGGTTATGGGCCAGCCCCAGCATTTT
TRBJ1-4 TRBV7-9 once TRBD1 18 CASTFFPGQDFLNEKLFF TGTGCCAGCACCTTTTTTCCGGGACAGGACTTCCTTAATGAAAAACTGTTTTTT
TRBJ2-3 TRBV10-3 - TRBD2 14 CAISGGGASDTQYF TGTGCCATCAGTGGCGGGGGGGCTTCCGATACGCAGTATTTT
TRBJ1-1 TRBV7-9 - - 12 CASSSQWPEAFF TGTGCCAGCAGCTCGCAATGGCCTGAAGCTTTCTTT
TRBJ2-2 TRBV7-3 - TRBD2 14 CASSLGLAAGELFF TGTGCCAGCAGCTTAGGACTAGCCGCCGGGGAGCTGTTTTTT
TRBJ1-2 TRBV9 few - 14 CASSAGQLSYGYTF TGTGCCAGCAGCGCTGGACAGCTCTCCTATGGCTACACCTTC
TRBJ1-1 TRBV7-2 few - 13 CASSKDTNTEAFF TGTGCCAGCAGTAAGGACACGAACACTGAAGCTTTCTTT
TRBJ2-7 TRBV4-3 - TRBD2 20 CASSQDRVAGGQPLPYEQYF TGCGCCAGCAGCCAAGATAGAGTAGCGGGGGGGCAACCCCTCCCCTACGAGCAGTACTTC
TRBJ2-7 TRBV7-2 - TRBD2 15 CASSTDAGGTYEQYF TGTGCCAGCAGCACCGACGCGGGGGGAACCTACGAGCAGTACTTC
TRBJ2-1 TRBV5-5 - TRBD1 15 CASSLVRQGAGEQFF TGTGCCAGCAGCTTGGTCCGACAGGGGGCCGGTGAGCAGTTCTTC
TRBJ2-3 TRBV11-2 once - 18 CASSLVMRGAGSTDTQYF TGTGCCAGCAGCTTAGTAATGCGTGGTGCAGGAAGCACAGATACGCAGTATTTT
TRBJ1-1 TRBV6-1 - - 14 CASSVGSMNTEAFF TGTGCCAGCAGTGTGGGCAGCATGAACACTGAAGCTTTCTTT
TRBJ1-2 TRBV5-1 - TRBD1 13 CASSSGTDYGYTF TGCGCCAGCAGCTCCGGGACAGACTATGGCTACACCTTC
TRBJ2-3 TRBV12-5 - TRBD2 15 CASGLGSGGSDTQYF TGTGCTAGTGGTTTGGGTAGCGGGGGCTCAGATACGCAGTATTTT
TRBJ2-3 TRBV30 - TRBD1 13 CAWTARGKGTQYF TGTGCCTGGACCGCCAGGGGGAAGGGTACGCAGTATTTT
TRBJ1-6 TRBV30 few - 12 CAWSIEAAPLHF TGTGCCTGGAGTATAGAGGCGGCGCCCCTCCACTTT
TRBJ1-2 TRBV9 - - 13 CASSVGGDYGYTF TGTGCCAGCAGCGTGGGAGGGGACTATGGCTACACCTTC
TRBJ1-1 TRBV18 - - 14 CASSPRARGTEAFF TGTGCCAGCTCACCACGGGCGCGTGGCACTGAAGCTTTCTTT
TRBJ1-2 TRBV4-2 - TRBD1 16 CASSQGGTGLGYGYTF TGTGCCAGCAGCCAAGGGGGGACAGGGTTAGGGTATGGCTACACCTTC
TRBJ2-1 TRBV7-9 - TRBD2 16 CASSLSTLAGGNEQFF TGTGCCAGCAGCTTGTCAACTTTAGCGGGGGGCAATGAGCAGTTCTTC
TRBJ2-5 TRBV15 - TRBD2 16 CATSRDTPGLQETQYF TGTGCCACCAGCAGAGATACCCCGGGACTACAAGAGACCCAGTACTTC
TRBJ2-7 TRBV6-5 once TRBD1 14 CASSRQGPSYEQYF TGTGCCAGCAGTAGACAGGGACCCTCCTACGAGCAGTACTTC
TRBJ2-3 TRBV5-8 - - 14 CASSFGRLRDTQYF TGTGCCAGCAGCTTCGGGAGACTTAGGGATACGCAGTATTTT